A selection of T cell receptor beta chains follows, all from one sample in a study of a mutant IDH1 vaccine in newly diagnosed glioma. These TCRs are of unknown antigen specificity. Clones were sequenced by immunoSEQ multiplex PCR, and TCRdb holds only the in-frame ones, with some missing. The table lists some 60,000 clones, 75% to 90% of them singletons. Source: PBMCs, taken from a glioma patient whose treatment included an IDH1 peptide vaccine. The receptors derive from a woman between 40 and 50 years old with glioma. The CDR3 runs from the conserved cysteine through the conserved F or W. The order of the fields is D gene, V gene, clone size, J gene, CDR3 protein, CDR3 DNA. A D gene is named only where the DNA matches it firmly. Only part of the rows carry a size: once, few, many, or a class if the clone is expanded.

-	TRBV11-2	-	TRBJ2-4	CASRSPGQRAKNIQYF	TGTGCCAGCAGGTCTCCGGGACAAAGAGCCAAAAACATTCAGTACTTC
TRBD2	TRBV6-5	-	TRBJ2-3	CASSYRRWEGQYF	TGTGCCAGCAGTTACCGAAGGTGGGAGGGGCAGTATTTT
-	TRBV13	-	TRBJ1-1	CASSTGNTEAFF	TGTGCCAGCAGTACGGGGAACACTGAAGCTTTCTTT
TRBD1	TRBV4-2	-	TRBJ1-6	CASSLGGRNSPLHF	TGTGCCAGCAGCCTAGGGGGCCGGAATTCACCCCTCCACTTT
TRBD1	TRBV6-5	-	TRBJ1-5	CASSYDREGQPQHF	TGTGCCAGCAGTTACGACAGGGAGGGTCAGCCCCAGCATTTT
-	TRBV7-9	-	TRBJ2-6	CASSKEGSGANVLTF	TGTGCCAGCAGTAAAGAAGGCTCTGGGGCCAACGTCCTGACTTTC
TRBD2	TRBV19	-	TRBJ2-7	CASSDHSGDEQYF	TGTGCCAGTAGCGACCATAGCGGGGACGAGCAGTACTTC
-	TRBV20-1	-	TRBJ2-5	CSASQGETQYF	TGCAGTGCTAGCCAGGGAGAGACCCAGTACTTC
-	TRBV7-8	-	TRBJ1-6	CASHSGRNSYNSPLHF	TGTGCCTCGCACTCGGGTCGTAATTCCTATAATTCACCCCTCCACTTT
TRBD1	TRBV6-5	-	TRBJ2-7	CASSTGAHEQYF	TGTGCCAGCTCAACAGGGGCCCACGAGCAGTACTTC
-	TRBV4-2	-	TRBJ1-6	CASSQNRVSSYNSPLHF	TGTGCCAGCAGCCAAAACAGGGTCAGCTCCTATAATTCACCCCTCCACTTT
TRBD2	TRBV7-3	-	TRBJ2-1	CASSSRLAGDAEQFF	TGTGCCAGCAGCTCCCGACTAGCGGGAGACGCTGAGCAGTTCTTC
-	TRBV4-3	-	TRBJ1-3	CASSQAEARTRGNTIYF	TGCGCCAGCAGCCAAGCCGAAGCCCGGACCAGGGGAAACACCATATATTTT
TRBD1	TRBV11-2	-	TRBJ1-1	CASSRTRGTSTEAFF	TGTGCCAGCAGTCGAACCAGGGGGACGTCGACTGAAGCTTTCTTT
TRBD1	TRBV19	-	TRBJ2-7	CASSRDRGSYEQYF	TGTGCCAGTAGTAGAGACAGGGGATCCTACGAGCAGTACTTC
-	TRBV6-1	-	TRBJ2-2	CASTNRVIYTGELFF	TGTGCCAGCACTAACCGGGTCATCTACACCGGGGAGCTGTTTTTT
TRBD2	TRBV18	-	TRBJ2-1	CASSGGSSYNEQFF	TGTGCCAGCTCCGGGGGGAGCTCCTACAATGAGCAGTTCTTC
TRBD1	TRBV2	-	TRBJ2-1	CASRAGTGTWNEQFF	TGTGCCAGCAGAGCCGGGACAGGGACTTGGAATGAGCAGTTCTTC
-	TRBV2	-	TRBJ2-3	CASSEEGLGPTSQYF	TGTGCCAGCAGTGAAGAGGGCCTGGGCCCTACTTCGCAGTATTTT
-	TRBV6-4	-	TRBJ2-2	CASSEAINTGELFF	TGTGCCAGCAGTGAGGCCATTAACACCGGGGAGCTGTTTTTT
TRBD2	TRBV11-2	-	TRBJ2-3	CASSLGLAGGDTQYF	TGTGCCAGCAGCTTAGGACTAGCGGGAGGAGATACGCAGTATTTT
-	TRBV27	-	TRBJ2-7	CASSLTSVVRNYEQYF	TGTGCCAGCAGCCTAACAAGCGTTGTGAGAAACTACGAGCAGTACTTC
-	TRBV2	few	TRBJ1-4	CASSAETGNEKLFF	TGTGCCAGCAGTGCCGAGACGGGGAATGAAAAACTGTTTTTT
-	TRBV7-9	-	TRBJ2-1	CASSPVPYNEQFF	TGTGCCAGCAGCCCGGTACCCTACAATGAGCAGTTCTTC
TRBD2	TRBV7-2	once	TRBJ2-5	CASRPGLAGRLETQYF	TGTGCCAGCAGACCCGGACTAGCGGGACGGTTAGAGACCCAGTACTTC
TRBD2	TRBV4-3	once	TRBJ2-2	CASSQGAGANTGELFF	TGCGCCAGCAGCCAAGGAGCGGGGGCGAACACCGGGGAGCTGTTTTTT
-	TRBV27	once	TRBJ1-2	CASSPGQRGIWGYTF	TGTGCCAGCAGTCCAGGACAGAGGGGAATCTGGGGCTACACCTTC
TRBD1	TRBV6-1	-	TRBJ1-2	CASRDGTGSYYGYTF	TGTGCCAGCAGAGACGGGACAGGTTCCTACTATGGCTACACCTTC
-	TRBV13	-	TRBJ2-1	CASSLTRGDEQFF	TGTGCCAGCAGCTTAACCAGGGGCGATGAGCAGTTCTTC
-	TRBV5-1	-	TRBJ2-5	CASSLPGGETQYF	TGCGCCAGCAGCCTCCCGGGTGGGGAGACCCAGTACTTC
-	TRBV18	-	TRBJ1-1	CASSSIGSEAFF	TGTGCCAGCTCATCGATAGGCTCTGAAGCTTTCTTT
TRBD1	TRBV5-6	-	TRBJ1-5	CASSRGTGPNQPQHF	TGTGCCAGCAGCCGTGGGACAGGCCCCAATCAGCCCCAGCATTTT
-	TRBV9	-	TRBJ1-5	CASSVGTLNQPQHF	TGTGCCAGCAGCGTAGGCACCCTCAATCAGCCCCAGCATTTT
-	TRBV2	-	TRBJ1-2	CAIGQYGYTF	TGTGCCATCGGACAGTATGGCTACACCTTC
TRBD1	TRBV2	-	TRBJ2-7	CASTGTGVGEQYF	TGTGCCAGCACCGGGACAGGGGTAGGGGAGCAGTACTTC
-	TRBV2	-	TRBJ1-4	CASSVASGSEKLFF	TGTGCCAGCAGTGTTGCATCGGGCAGTGAAAAACTGTTTTTT
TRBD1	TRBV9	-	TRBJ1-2	CASSVDGAGGGYGYTF	TGTGCCAGCAGCGTAGATGGTGCAGGGGGCGGCTATGGCTACACCTTC
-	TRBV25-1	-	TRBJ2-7	CASTVRGTVSYEQYF	TGTGCCAGCACGGTGAGGGGGACGGTCTCCTACGAGCAGTACTTC
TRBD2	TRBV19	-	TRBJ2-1	CASSTLGTSGLNEQFF	TGTGCCAGTAGTACCCTAGGGACTAGCGGTCTCAATGAGCAGTTCTTC
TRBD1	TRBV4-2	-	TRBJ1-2	CASSQDRGNYGYTF	TGTGCCAGCAGCCAAGACAGGGGGAACTATGGCTACACCTTC
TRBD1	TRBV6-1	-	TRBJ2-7	CATLRTGAYEQYF	TGTGCCACCTTGCGGACAGGCGCCTACGAGCAGTACTTC
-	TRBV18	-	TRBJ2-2	CASSDGFGTGELFF	TGTGCCAGCTCGGACGGGTTTGGCACCGGGGAGCTGTTTTTT
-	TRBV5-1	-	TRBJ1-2	CASSPARYGYTF	TGCGCCAGCAGTCCGGCCCGCTATGGCTACACCTTC
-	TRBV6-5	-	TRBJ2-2	CASSYSRTNTGELFF	TGTGCCAGCAGTTACTCTAGAACCAACACCGGGGAGCTGTTTTTT
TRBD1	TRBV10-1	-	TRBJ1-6	CASRPPGTGGNSPLHF	TGCGCCAGCAGGCCCCCCGGGACAGGGGGGAATTCACCCCTCCACTTT
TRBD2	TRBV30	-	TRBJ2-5	CAWSISGTPQETQYF	TGTGCCTGGAGTATTAGCGGGACGCCCCAAGAGACCCAGTACTTC
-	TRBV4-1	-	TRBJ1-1	CASSPTPGAIAFF	TGCGCCAGCAGCCCGACGCCAGGGGCGATAGCTTTCTTT
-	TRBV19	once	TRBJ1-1	CASSIAPNTEAFF	TGTGCCAGTAGTATAGCCCCGAACACTGAAGCTTTCTTT
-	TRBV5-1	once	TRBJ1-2	CASSLVVSNLYGYTF	TGCGCCAGCAGCTTGGTGGTGTCGAACCTCTATGGCTACACCTTC
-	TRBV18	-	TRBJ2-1	CASSPPAANEQFF	TGTGCCAGCTCACCACCCGCTGCCAATGAGCAGTTCTTC
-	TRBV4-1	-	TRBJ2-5	CASSQTGLVETQYF	TGCGCCAGCAGCCAAACGGGACTCGTGGAGACCCAGTACTTC
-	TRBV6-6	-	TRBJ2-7	CASSYDRNLSYEQYF	TGTGCCAGCAGTTACGACCGAAATCTCTCCTACGAGCAGTACTTC
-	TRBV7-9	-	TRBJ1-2	CASSLVAVNYGYTF	TGTGCCAGCAGCTTAGTCGCAGTTAACTATGGCTACACCTTC
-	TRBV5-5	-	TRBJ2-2	CASSPRPGLANTGELFF	TGTGCCAGCAGCCCCAGACCGGGACTCGCGAACACCGGGGAGCTGTTTTTT
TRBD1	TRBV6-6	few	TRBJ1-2	CASIMQGGYGYTF	TGTGCCAGCATAATGCAGGGGGGCTATGGCTACACCTTC
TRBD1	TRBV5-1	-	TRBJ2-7	CASSLTGGYEQYF	TGCGCCAGCAGCTTGACAGGGGGCTACGAGCAGTACTTC
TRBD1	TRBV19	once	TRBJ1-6	CASSIRTGSASYNSPLHF	TGTGCCAGTAGTATACGGACAGGTTCGGCCTCCTATAATTCACCCCTCCACTTT
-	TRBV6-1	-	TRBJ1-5	CASSENVGAPYQPQHF	TGTGCCAGCAGTGAAAATGTGGGGGCCCCCTATCAGCCCCAGCATTTT
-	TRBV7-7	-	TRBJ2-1	CASSLGQRGGNEQFF	TGTGCTAGCAGCTTAGGACAGCGGGGAGGGAATGAGCAGTTCTTC
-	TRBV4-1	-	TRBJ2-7	CASSQASGGEQYF	TGCGCCAGCAGCCAAGCTTCTGGGGGCGAGCAGTACTTC